This T cell receptor beta chain was profiled in a study of response to subunit inactivated influenza vaccine. J was trimmed by 2 bases and V by 6 bases; bases with no gene match: 11. Germline CDR1 is DFQATT and CDR2 is SNEGSKA (reference sequence). This CDR3 region has 15 residues. Each CDR3 protein gets one entry after TCRdb re-called the RT-PCR reads with MiXCR. The repertoire holds more than 700,000 distinct CDR3 sequences, with 21% as singletons. This clonotype was seen more than once but under ten times. The specimen was PBMCs from blood, collected around 5 days after vaccination. The chain couples TRBV20-1 to TRBJ2-3, with 7 bases matching TRBD2. This clonotype was obtained from a man in his fifties who received an inactivated influenza vaccine. CDR3 region: CSARSTGGYTDTQYF. DNA for the CDR3: TGCAGTGCACGTTCGACGGGGGGTTACACAGATACGCAGTATTTT.